These 18 T cell receptor beta chains originate from one sample sequenced in a study of regulatory T cells in long-lasting Graves disease. Arm-PCR with iRepertoire HTBI primers amplified the CDR3 regions for these TCR beta libraries. TCRdb analysed the multiplex PCR reads with MiXCR anew, one entry per CDR3 protein. Of a few hundred thousand distinct CDR3 sequences in the sample, around a fifth were seen once. Indicated time point: persistent/refractory GD, antithyroid drugs over 5 years with positive TRAb. The TCR library was made from RNA extracted from PBMCs. The sample in question was peripheral blood mononuclear cells (PBMCs), obtained when the disease was refractory, from a patient treated with antithyroid drugs. The origin of the receptors is a female donor with Graves disease.

This clonotype was observed many times. This chain uses TRBV28 with TRBJ1-1, with D possibly matching TRBD1 (5 bases). From germline, CDR1 is MDHEN and CDR2 SYDVKM. This CDR3 region has 14 residues. Trimming left V 3 bases short and J 3 bases short, with 11 bases between. The CDR3 loop is CASSLWGGDTEAFF. The DNA for the CDR3 is TGTGCCAGCAGTTTGTGGGGGGGAGACACTGAAGCTTTCTTT.

The chain has TRBV20-1 and TRBJ1-1; D is ambiguous. Germline V lookup: CDR1 DFQATT, CDR2 SNEGSKA (reference sequence). Deletions cut 6 bases from V and 4 bases from J, with 12 bases between. The CDR3 spans 12 residues. CDR3 sequence: CSAKNLGTEAFF. Written as DNA, the CDR3 is TGCAGTGCCAAAAATTTGGGCACTGAAGCTTTCTTT.

This clonotype has at least ten counts. The chain has TRBV28 and TRBJ2-2; D is possibly TRBD1 (5 bases). Germline CDR1 and CDR2: MDHEN and SYDVKM. This CDR3 is built from 14 residues. The V and J ends lost 2 bases and 4 bases respectively, with 8 bases between them. CDR3 region: CASSLQGTTGELFF. DNA for the CDR3: TGTGCCAGCAGTTTACAGGGAACCACCGGGGAGCTGTTTTTT. The whole variable domain, remainder taken from reference TRBV28 and TRBJ2-2, is DVKVTQSSRYLVKRTGEKVFLECVQDMDHENMFWYRQDPGLGLRLIYFSYDVKMKEKGDIPEGYSVSREKKERFSLILESASTNQTSMYLCASSLQGTTGELFFGEGSRLTVL.

V is TRBV5-1 and J is TRBJ2-7, with 7 bases aligning to TRBD1. This CDR3 region has 13 residues. Germline CDR1 SGHRS, CDR2 YFSETQ. The V gene end was trimmed by 6 bases and the J gene end by 7 bases; junction bases not matched to a gene: 10. This CDR3 is CASTLRGPEEQYF. Written as DNA, the CDR3 is TGCGCCAGCACGCTGAGGGGGCCTGAGGAGCAGTACTTC.

The chain combines TRBV19 with TRBJ2-1; 10 nucleotides align to TRBD1. The CDR3 length is 15 residues. Losses at the gene ends were 7 bases for V and 9 bases for J; bases not matched to a gene: 12. Germline V CDR1 and CDR2: LNHDA, SQIVND (reference sequence). The CDR3 here is CASTNGQGGWGEQFF. The CDR3 bases are TGTGCCAGTACTAACGGACAGGGGGGCTGGGGTGAGCAGTTCTTC. The entire variable domain, with the rest obtained from reference TRBV19 and TRBJ2-1, is as follows: DGGITQSPKYLFRKEGQNVTLSCEQNLNHDAMYWYRQDPGQGLRLIYYSQIVNDFQKGDIAEGYSVSREKKESFPLTVTSAQKNPTAFYLCASTNGQGGWGEQFFGPGTRLTVL.

Ten or more counts support this clonotype. The V and J genes are TRBV6-5 and TRBJ2-7; D gene uncertain. This CDR3 contains 15 residues. Germline V lookup: CDR1 MNHEY, CDR2 SVGAGI. V was shortened by 2 bases and J by 5 bases, with 16 bases between the two germline ends. CDR3 sequence (DNA): TGTGCCAGCAGTTACCTGGCGCTAGGCGGCGACGAGCAGTACTTC. This encodes CASSYLALGGDEQYF.

The chain uses TRBV6-1 and TRBJ2-7; 11 bases match TRBD1. The junction had 8 bases not matched to a gene; V was cut back by 6 bases and J by 7 bases. Per germline, CDR1 MNHNS and CDR2 SASEGT. The CDR3 has 14 amino acids. CDR3 loop: CASRTRDRGLEQYF. The DNA of the CDR3 is TGTGCCAGCAGAACCCGGGACAGGGGGTTAGAGCAGTACTTC.

In its sample, this clonotype was seen many times. The chain links TRBV6-1 to TRBJ1-3; D is unresolved. CDR1 is MNHNS and CDR2 is SASEGT in the germline V gene. V lost 6 bases to trimming and J lost 2 bases, with 11 bases between them. This CDR3 region has 14 residues. The CDR3 sequence: CASSPVGTGNTIYF. In nucleotides, the CDR3 is TGTGCCAGCAGCCCGGTGGGCACTGGAAACACCATATATTTT.

This chain links TRBV5-1 with TRBJ1-2; D is unresolved. Germline V gene sequence: CDR1 SGHRS, CDR2 YFSETQ. The CDR3 has 14 amino acids. V gave up 4 bases and J gave up 2 bases, with 12 bases separating them. The CDR3 sequence: CASSATDGNYGYTF. In DNA form, the CDR3 reads TGCGCCAGCAGCGCTACGGACGGCAACTATGGCTACACCTTC. Full variable domain (outside the CDR3, taken from reference TRBV5-1 and TRBJ1-2): KAGVTQTPRYLIKTRGQQVTLSCSPISGHRSVSWYQQTPGQGLQFLFEYFSETQRNKGNFPGRFSGRQFSNSRSEMNVSTLELGDSALYLCASSATDGNYGYTFGSGTRLTVV.

To note about this clonotype: A junction boundary mismatches the germline segment, possibly from a read error. This sequence joins TRBV4-2 and TRBJ1-6; TRBD1 might be the D (5 bases). Germline V CDR1 and CDR2: LGHNA, YNFKEQ. The CDR3 has 14 residues. CDR3 sequence reads: CASSQRGTDSVTFF. The CDR3 DNA reads TGTGCCAGCAGCCAACGAGGGACCGACTCTGTGACTTTCTTT.

To note about this clonotype: At one end the junction does not follow the germline gene, possibly because of a read error. This rearrangement joins TRBV28 to TRBJ2-3; 12 nucleotides agree with TRBD2. CDR3 length: 15 amino acids. Germline CDR1 reads MDHEN; CDR2 reads SYDVKM. The CDR3 DNA follows: TGTGCCGGCAGTTTAGTGACTAGCGGGGGAGATACGCAGTATTTT. Amino acids: CAGSLVTSGGDTQYF.

The rearrangement uses TRBV20-1 and TRBJ2-5, with D possibly being TRBD2 (5 bases). V was cut by 4 bases and J by 2 bases, with 8 bases left in between. CDR1 is DFQATT, CDR2 SNEGSKA, per germline (reference sequence). This CDR3 comprises 12 residues. The CDR3 DNA follows: TGCAGTGCTAATAGCGATCAAGAGACCCAGTACTTC. Translated: CSANSDQETQYF.

The V and J genes are TRBV27 and TRBJ1-1; D call uncertain. In germline, CDR1 is MNHEY, CDR2 SMNVEV (reference sequence). The CDR3 has 15 residues. Trimming took 3 bases from V and 1 from J, leaving 12 bases between them. CDR3 in DNA: TGTGCCAGCAGTTTTTACACCTCCAAGAACACTGAAGCTTTCTTT. Protein product: CASSFYTSKNTEAFF.

This clonotype appeared many times. The gene calls are TRBV29-1 and TRBJ2-7, with D possibly matching TRBD2 (6 bases). Trimming cost V 6 bases and J 0 bases, with 15 bases left between them. The CDR3 length is 14 residues. The germline CDR1 and CDR2 sequences are SQVTM and ANQGSEA. The CDR3 nucleotides read TGCAGCGTGGGGGGACCTTCGAGCTCCTACGAGCAGTACTTC. It codes for CSVGGPSSSYEQYF.

In this sample, this clonotype turned up many times. The chain combines TRBV7-9 with TRBJ2-5; D remains unclear. The germline V and J ends were trimmed by 2 bases and 5 bases, with 6 bases remaining between them. CDR1 is SEHNR and CDR2 is FQNEAQ in the germline V gene (reference sequence). This CDR3 has 12 residues. DNA for the CDR3: TGTGCCAGCAGCTTAAATTGGGAGACCCAGTACTTC. Protein product: CASSLNWETQYF.

The sample holds many counts of this clonotype. The chain recombines TRBV12-5 with TRBJ1-2; the match to TRBD1 covers 7 bases. Germline CDR1 is LGHNT and CDR2 is FRNRAP. After removal of 7 bases from V and 2 bases from J, the junction contained 1 base not matched to a gene. The CDR3 sequence is 12 residues long. CDR3 bases: TGTGCTAGTGTACAGGGGAACTATGGCTACACCTTC. The encoded protein is CASVQGNYGYTF.

A few counts support this clonotype. This chain connects TRBV29-1 to TRBJ1-2, with D possibly TRBD1 on 5 matching bases. Germline assignment: CDR1 SQVTM and CDR2 ANQGSEA. The CDR3 length is 14 residues. CDR3 region: CSALWGRVLGGYTF. In DNA form, the CDR3 reads TGCAGTGCTCTCTGGGGCAGGGTGTTAGGTGGCTACACCTTC.

The CDR3 here is CASKSYDQNTEAFF. The CDR3 DNA is TGCGCCAGCAAATCCTACGATCAGAACACTGAAGCTTTCTTT. The rearrangement links TRBV5-1 to TRBJ1-1, with D uncertain. The germline V gene has CDR1 SGHRS and CDR2 YFSETQ. The CDR3 is made up of 14 amino acids. V was trimmed by 6 bases and J by 1 base, leaving 13 bases between them.